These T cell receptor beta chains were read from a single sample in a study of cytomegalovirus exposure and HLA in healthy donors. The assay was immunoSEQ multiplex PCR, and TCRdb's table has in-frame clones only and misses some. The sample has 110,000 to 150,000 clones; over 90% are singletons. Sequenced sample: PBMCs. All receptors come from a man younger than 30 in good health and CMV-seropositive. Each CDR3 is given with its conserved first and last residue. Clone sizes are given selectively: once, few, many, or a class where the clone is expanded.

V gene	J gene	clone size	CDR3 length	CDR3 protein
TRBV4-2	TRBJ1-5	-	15	CASSQDPGASQPQHF
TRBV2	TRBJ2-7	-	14	CASSDKGASYEQYF
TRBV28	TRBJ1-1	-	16	CASSVVGRGQRTEAFF
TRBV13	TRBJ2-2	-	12	CASSHYTGELFF
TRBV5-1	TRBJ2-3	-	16	CASSGRAGAQTDTQYF
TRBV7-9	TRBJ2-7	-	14	CASSLSGNAYEQYF
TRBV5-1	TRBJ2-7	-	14	CASGASSGSYEQYF
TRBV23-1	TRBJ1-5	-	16	CASIGFSDSHNQPQHF
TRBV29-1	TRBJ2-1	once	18	CSVEDEVAGGPVGNEQFF
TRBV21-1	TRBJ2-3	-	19	CASSKEGTSGRAATDTQYF
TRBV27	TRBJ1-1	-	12	CASSGQLGEAFF
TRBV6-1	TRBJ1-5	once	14	CASSLRLEDQPQHF
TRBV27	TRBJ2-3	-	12	CASSQYGDTQYF
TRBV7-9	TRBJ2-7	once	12	CASGRLTYEQYF
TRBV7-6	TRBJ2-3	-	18	CASSLELGRGQGTDTQYF
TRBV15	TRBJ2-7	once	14	CATSREGGSYEQYF
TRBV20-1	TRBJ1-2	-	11	CSAGQNYGYTF
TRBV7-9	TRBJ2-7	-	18	CASSFQTSGRASSYEQYF
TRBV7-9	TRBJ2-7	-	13	CASSSRGKDEQYF
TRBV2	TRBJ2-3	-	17	CASSEALRGAGTDTQYF
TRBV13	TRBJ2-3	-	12	CASSEQGDTQYF
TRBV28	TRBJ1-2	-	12	CASSLQGYGYTF
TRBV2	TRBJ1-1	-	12	CASSAGATEAFF
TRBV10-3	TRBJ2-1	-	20	CAISLRAAIGGASGGNEQFF
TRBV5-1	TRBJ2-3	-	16	CASSLEPSGTTDTQYF
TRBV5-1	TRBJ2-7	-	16	CASSLTGLAGSYEQYF
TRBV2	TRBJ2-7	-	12	CASGPQGYEQYF
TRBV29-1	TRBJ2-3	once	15	CSVAGAGGATDTQYF
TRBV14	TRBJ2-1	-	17	CASSQDWGVPLVDEQFF
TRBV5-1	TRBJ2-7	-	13	CASSLSGNYEQYF
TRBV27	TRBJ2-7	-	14	CASSLLSQGDEQYF
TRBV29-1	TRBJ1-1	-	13	CSVAGRGLTEAFF
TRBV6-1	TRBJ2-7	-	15	CASSAMSAGAYEQYF
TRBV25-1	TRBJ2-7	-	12	CASSLLYYEQYF
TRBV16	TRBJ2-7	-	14	CASSPRGGDYEQYF
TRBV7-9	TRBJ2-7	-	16	CASSPSGRGGIYEQYF
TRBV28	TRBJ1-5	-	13	CASKIGGNQPQHF
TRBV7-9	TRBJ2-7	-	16	CASSPTRTGGIREQYF
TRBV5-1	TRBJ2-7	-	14	CASSLITSSYEQYF
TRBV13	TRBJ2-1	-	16	CASSPRTSGGFDEQFF
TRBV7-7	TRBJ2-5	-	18	CASSQSGPLQGGQETQYF
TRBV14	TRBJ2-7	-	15	CASSPSPSPGYEQYF
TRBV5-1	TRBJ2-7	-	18	CASSTSPGQATANYEQYF
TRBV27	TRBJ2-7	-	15	CASSARTSGTYEQYF
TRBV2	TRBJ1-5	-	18	CASSDPGTDNYSNQPQHF
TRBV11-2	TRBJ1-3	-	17	CASSPRRIGGSGNTIYF
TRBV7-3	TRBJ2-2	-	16	CASSPRSERNTGELFF
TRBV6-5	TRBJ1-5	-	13	CASSRGGLQPQHF
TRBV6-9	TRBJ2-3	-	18	CASSYLLRERYSTDTQYF
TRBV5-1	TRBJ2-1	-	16	CASSTLAGEDYNEQFF
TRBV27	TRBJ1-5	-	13	CASRDSRNQPQHF